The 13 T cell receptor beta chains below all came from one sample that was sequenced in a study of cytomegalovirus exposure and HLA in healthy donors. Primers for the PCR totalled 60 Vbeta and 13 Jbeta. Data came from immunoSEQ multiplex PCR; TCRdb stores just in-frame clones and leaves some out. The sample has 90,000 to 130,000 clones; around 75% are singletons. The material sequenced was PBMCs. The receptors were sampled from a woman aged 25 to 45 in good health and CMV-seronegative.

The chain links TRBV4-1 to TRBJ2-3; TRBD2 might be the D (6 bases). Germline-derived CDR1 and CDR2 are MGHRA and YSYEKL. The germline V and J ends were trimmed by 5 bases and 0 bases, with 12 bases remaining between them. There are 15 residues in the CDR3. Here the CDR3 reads CASSSGLTSTDTQYF. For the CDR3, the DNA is TGCGCCAGCAGCTCGGGACTTACTAGCACAGATACGCAGTATTTT.

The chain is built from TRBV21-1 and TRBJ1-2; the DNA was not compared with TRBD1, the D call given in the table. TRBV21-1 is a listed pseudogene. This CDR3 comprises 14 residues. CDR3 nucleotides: TGTGCCAGCAGCAAAAAGGGGACAGGCTGTCGCTACACCTTC. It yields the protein CASSKKGTGCRYTF.

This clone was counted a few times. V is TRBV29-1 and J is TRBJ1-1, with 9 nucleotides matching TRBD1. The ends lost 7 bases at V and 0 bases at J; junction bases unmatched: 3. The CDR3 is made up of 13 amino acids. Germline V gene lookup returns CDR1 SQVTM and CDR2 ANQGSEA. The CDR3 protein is CSAYRGLNTEAFF. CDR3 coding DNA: TGCAGCGCATACAGGGGGCTGAACACTGAAGCTTTCTTT.

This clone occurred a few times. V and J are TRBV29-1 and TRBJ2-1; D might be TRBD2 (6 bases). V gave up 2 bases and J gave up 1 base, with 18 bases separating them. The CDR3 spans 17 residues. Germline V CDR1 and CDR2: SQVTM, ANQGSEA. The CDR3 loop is CSVELLLAGSSYNEQFF. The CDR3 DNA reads TGCAGCGTTGAACTCCTTCTGGCGGGGTCTTCCTACAATGAGCAGTTCTTC.

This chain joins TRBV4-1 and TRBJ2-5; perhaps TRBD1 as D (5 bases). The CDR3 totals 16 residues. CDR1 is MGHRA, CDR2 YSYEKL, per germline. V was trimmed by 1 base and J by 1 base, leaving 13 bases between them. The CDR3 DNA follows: TGCGCCAGCAGCCAAGGGATAGGGGCGGCCCAAGAGACCCAGTACTTC. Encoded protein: CASSQGIGAAQETQYF.

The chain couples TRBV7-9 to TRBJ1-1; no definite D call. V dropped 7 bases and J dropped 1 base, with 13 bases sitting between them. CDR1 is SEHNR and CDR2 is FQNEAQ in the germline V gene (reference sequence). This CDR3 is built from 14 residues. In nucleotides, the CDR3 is TGTGCCAGCACCTACAGTATTGAGAACACTGAAGCTTTCTTT. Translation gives CASTYSIENTEAFF.

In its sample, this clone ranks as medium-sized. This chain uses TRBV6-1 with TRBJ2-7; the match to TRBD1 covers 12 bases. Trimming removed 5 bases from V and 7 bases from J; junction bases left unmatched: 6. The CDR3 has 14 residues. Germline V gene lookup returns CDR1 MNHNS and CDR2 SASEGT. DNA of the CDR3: TGTGCCAGCAGTCCGGGACAGGGGGCGCAAGAGCAGTACTTC. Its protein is CASSPGQGAQEQYF.

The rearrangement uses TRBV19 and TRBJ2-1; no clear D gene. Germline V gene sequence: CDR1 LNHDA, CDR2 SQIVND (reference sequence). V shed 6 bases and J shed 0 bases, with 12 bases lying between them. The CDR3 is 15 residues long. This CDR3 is CASRKQFSSYNEQFF. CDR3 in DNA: TGTGCCAGTAGAAAACAGTTTAGCTCCTACAATGAGCAGTTCTTC.

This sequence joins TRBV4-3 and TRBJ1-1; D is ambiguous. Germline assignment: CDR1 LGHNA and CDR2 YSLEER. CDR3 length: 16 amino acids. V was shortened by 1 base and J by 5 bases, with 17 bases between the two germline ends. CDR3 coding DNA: TGCGCCAGCAGCCAAGCTCCCCCGTCAGGATGGACTGAAGCTTTCTTT. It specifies CASSQAPPSGWTEAFF.

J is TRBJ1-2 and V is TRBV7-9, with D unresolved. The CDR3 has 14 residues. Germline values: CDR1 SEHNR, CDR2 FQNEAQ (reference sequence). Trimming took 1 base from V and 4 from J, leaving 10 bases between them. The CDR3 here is CASSLGEAGYGYTF. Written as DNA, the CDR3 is TGTGCCAGCAGCTTAGGGGAGGCAGGCTATGGCTACACCTTC.

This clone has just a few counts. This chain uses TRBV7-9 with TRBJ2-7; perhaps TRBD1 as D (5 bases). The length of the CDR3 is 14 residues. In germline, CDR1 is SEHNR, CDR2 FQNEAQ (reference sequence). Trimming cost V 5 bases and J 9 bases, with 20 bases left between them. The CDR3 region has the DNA TGTGCCAGCAGCCCCCCTTCGCCTCACAGGCCGCAGTACTTC. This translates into CASSPPSPHRPQYF.

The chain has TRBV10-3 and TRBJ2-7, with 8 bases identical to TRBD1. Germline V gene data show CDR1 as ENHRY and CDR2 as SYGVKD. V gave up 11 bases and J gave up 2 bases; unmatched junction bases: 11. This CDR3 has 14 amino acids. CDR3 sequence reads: CASSSETGAYEQYF. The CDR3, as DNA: TGTGCCTCCTCTTCGGAGACAGGGGCCTACGAGCAGTACTTC.

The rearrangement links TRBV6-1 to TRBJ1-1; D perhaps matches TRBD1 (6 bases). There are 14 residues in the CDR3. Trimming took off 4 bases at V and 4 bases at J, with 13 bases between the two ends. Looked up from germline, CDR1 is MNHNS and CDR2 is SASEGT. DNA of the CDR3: TGTGCCAGCAGTGCACCTAGGGGGGGCACTGAAGCTTTCTTT. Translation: CASSAPRGGTEAFF.